One T cell receptor beta chain is described in this entry. Original analysis: The assay estimated nucleated cells by amplifying reference gene primers. Some clones are missing from TCRdb's copy, which holds only in-frame ones; the method was immunoSEQ multiplex PCR. That table is the source of V, J and clone size, and D and trimming were worked out from the DNA. The sample includes more than 45,000 clones, 75% to 90% of them seen just once. This sample is part of a study of blood T cell repertoires in COVID-19. The germline V gene encodes CDR1 SGDLS and CDR2 YYNGEE. V dropped 2 bases and J dropped 2; count of bases not matched to a gene: 6. The CDR3 consists of 15 residues.

This sequence originates from a man aged 60-69 years with acute or convalescent COVID-19. The V gene is TRBV9, the J gene TRBJ1-2, with 7 bases that match TRBD1. The source material was peripheral blood. This CDR3 reads CASSVAGGFNYGYTF. In nucleotides, the CDR3 is TGTGCCAGCAGCGTCGCAGGGGGTTTCAACTATGGCTACACCTTC.